The 13 T cell receptor beta chains listed next were all sequenced from one sample in a study of blood T cell repertoires in COVID-19. Repertoires were generated with immunoSEQ multiplex PCR, while TCRdb's copy carries only in-frame clones and drops some. The sample lists fewer than 300,000 clones; around 89% were seen once. Sequencing input: peripheral blood. The receptor source for this set is a man younger than 45 with acute or convalescent COVID-19.

The chain combines TRBV27 with TRBJ2-5; the D gene is possibly TRBD1 (5 bases). CDR3 length equals 14 residues. Germline loops: CDR1 MNHEY, CDR2 SMNVEV (reference sequence). V was shortened by 4 bases and J by 2 bases, with 11 bases between the two germline ends. The CDR3 sequence: CASSSRQLQETQYF. In DNA form, the CDR3 reads TGTGCCAGCAGTTCCCGACAGCTACAAGAGACCCAGTACTTC.

This sequence joins TRBV6-5 and TRBJ1-5; maybe TRBD1 (5 bases). Trimming pared 7 bases from V and 6 bases from J, leaving 13 bases between. The CDR3 is made up of 13 amino acids. Germline loops: CDR1 MNHEY, CDR2 SVGAGI. Here the CDR3 DNA reads TGTGCCAGCACCCTCCGGCAGGGTCAGCCCCAGCATTTT. Translation: CASTLRQGQPQHF.

V gene TRBV6-5 combines with J gene TRBJ1-1, with a weak D call TRBD1 (5 bases). Trimming took 5 bases from V and 0 from J, leaving 10 bases between them. The germline V gene encodes CDR1 MNHEY and CDR2 SVGAGI. CDR3 length: 14 residues. The CDR3 is CASSISTVNTEAFF. CDR3 in DNA: TGTGCCAGCAGTATTTCGACAGTGAACACTGAAGCTTTCTTT.

This clone was seen just once. The gene calls are TRBV28 and TRBJ1-2, with no clear D. The CDR3 has 12 amino acids. Trimming pared 4 bases from V and 8 bases from J, leaving 11 bases between. CDR1 is MDHEN, CDR2 SYDVKM, per germline. The CDR3 loop is CASSSAAPGYTF. The DNA for the CDR3 is TGTGCCAGCAGTTCGGCGGCCCCAGGCTACACCTTC.

The chain combines TRBV7-9 with TRBJ1-6, with 7 bases lining up with TRBD1. V trimming: 6 bases; J trimming: 9 bases; junction bases outside the gene matches: 8. Per the germline V gene, CDR1 is SEHNR and CDR2 is FQNEAQ (reference sequence). This CDR3 is 14 amino acids long. DNA of the CDR3: TGTGCCAGCAGTCCAGGGGGAAGGGGTTCACCCCTCCACTTT. This sequence encodes CASSPGGRGSPLHF.

The rearrangement links TRBV6-5 to TRBJ1-5, with D tentatively TRBD1 (6 bases). Trimming stripped 3 bases from V and 3 bases from J, with 9 bases between. Germline lookup yields CDR1 MNHEY and CDR2 SVGAGI. The CDR3 has 14 amino acids. CDR3 coding DNA: TGTGCCAGCAGTTATCAGGGGTCCAATCAGCCCCAGCATTTT. Translating it yields CASSYQGSNQPQHF.

The chain links TRBV6-4 to TRBJ2-1; tentatively, D is TRBD2 (6 bases). This CDR3 spans 14 amino acids. Germline V gene sequence: CDR1 MRHNA, CDR2 SNTAGT. The V end lost 5 bases, the J end lost 8 bases, and 16 bases lay between the germline ends. Written as DNA, the CDR3 is TGTGCCAGCAGTAGGGAACTAGCCGCCGATGAGCAGTTCTTC. Translating it yields CASSRELAADEQFF.

Remarks on this clone: Mismatch with germline at one junction end may stem from a read error. The chain employs TRBV6-5 and TRBJ2-7, with 8 bases that match TRBD1. The CDR3 is made up of 15 amino acids. Germline V gene lookup returns CDR1 MNHEY and CDR2 SVGAGI. The CDR3 spells CASSYSIVYGQGLSF. The CDR3, as DNA: TGTGCCAGCAGTTACTCGATTGTCTACGGACAGGGTCTATCCTTC.

This clone was observed once. The chain is built from TRBV12-5 and TRBJ1-6; weak D call: TRBD1 (6 bases). The V end lost 1 base, the J end lost 5 bases, and 6 bases lay between the germline ends. The germline V gene has CDR1 LGHNT and CDR2 FRNRAP. The CDR3 covers 14 residues. CDR3 amino acids: CASGLGTDNSPLHF. As DNA, the CDR3 is TGTGCTAGTGGTTTGGGGACAGATAATTCACCCCTCCACTTT.

This chain connects TRBV29-1 to TRBJ2-7, with a possible D match to TRBD1 (6 bases). V was pared by 3 bases and J by 4 bases, with 22 bases between. Germline CDR1 and CDR2: SQVTM and ANQGSEA. This CDR3 is 16 amino acids long. CDR3 bases: TGCAGCGTTGAGACCCGACAGGCAGACCTCTCGTACGAGCAGTACTTC. Amino acids: CSVETRQADLSYEQYF.

The chain employs TRBV9 and TRBJ1-1; 9 nucleotides align to TRBD1. V shed 3 bases and J 9 bases; nucleotides not matched to a gene: 3. The CDR3 covers 12 residues. CDR1 and CDR2 (germline): SGDLS, YYNGEE. CDR3 coding DNA: TGTGCCAGCAGCGCGGACAGGGGAAAAGCTTTCTTT. Protein: CASSADRGKAFF.

This chain links TRBV30 with TRBJ1-5, with TRBD1 as a possible D gene (6 bases). The V end lost 1 base, the J end lost 4 bases, and 14 bases lay between the germline ends. The CDR3 sequence is 15 residues long. Germline V CDR1 and CDR2: GTSNPN, SVGIG (reference sequence). This chain's CDR3 is CAWSAPITGNQPQHF. DNA for the CDR3: TGTGCCTGGAGTGCCCCGATAACAGGGAATCAGCCCCAGCATTTT. The entire variable domain, with the rest obtained from reference TRBV30 and TRBJ1-5, is as follows: SQTIHQWPATLVQPVGSPLSLECTVEGTSNPNLYWYRQAAGRGLQLLFYSVGIGQISSEVPQNLSASRPQDRQFILSSKKLLLSDSGFYLCAWSAPITGNQPQHFGDGTRLSIL.

V is TRBV4-1 and J is TRBJ1-4, with 7 bases identical to TRBD1. There are 14 residues in the CDR3. Looked up from germline, CDR1 is MGHRA and CDR2 is YSYEKL. Unmatched junction bases numbered 8, after V lost 6 bases and J lost 7 bases. The CDR3 loop is CASRSPGQSEKLFF. In DNA, the CDR3 is TGCGCCAGCAGATCACCGGGACAGAGTGAAAAACTGTTTTTT.